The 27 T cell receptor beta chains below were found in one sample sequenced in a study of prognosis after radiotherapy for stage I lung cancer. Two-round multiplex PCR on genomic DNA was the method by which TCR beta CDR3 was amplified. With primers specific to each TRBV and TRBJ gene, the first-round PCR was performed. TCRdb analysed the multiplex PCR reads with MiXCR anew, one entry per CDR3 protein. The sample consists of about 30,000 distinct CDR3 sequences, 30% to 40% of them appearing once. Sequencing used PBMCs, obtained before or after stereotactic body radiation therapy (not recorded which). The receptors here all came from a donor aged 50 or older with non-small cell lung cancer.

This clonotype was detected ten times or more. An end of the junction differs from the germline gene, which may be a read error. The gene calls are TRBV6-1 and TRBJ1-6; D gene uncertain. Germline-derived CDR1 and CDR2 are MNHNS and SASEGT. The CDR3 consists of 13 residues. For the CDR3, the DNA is TGTGCCGGCAGTGAAGTTCGCGTTTCACCCCTCCACTTT. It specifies CAGSEVRVSPLHF.

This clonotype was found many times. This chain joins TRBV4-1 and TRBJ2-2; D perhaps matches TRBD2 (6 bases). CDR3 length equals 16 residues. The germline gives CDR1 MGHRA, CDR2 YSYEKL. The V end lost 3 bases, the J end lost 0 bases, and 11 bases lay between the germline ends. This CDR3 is CASSHRLGPNTGELFF. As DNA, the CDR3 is TGCGCCAGCAGCCACCGACTAGGCCCGAACACCGGGGAGCTGTTTTTT.

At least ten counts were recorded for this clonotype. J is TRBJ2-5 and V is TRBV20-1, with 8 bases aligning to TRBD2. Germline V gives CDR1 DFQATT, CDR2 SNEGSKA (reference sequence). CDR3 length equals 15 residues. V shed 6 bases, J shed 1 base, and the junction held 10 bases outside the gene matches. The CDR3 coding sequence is TGCAGTGCCGTAGACGGGGGGGGTTCCCAAGAGACCCAGTACTTC. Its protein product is CSAVDGGGSQETQYF.

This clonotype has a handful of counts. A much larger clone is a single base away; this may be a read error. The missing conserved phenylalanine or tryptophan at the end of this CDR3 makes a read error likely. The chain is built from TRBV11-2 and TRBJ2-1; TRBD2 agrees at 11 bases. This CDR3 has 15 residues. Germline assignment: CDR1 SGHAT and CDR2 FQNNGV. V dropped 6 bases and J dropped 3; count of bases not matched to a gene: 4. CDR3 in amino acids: CASRFGTSGYNEQFL. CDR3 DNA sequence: TGTGCCAGCAGATTTGGGACTAGCGGCTACAATGAGCAGTTCCTC.

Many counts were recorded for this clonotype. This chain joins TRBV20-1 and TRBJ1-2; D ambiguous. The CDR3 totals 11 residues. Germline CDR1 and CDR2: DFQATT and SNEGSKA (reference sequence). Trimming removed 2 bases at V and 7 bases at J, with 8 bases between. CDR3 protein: CSARPPSGYTF. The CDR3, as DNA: TGCAGTGCTAGACCACCGTCTGGCTACACCTTC.

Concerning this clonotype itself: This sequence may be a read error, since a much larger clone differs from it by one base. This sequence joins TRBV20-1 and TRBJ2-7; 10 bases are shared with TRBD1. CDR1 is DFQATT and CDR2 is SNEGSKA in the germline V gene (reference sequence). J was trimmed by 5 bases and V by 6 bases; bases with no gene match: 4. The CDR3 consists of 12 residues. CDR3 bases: TGCAGTGCGGACAGGGGGGCCCACGAGCAGTACTTC. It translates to CSADRGAHEQYF.

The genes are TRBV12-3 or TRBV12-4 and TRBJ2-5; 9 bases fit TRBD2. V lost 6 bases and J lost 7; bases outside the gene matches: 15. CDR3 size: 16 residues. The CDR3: CASSQGLAGGRGTQYF. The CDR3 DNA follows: TGTGCCAGCAGCCAGGGACTGGCGGGGGGGCGGGGGACCCAGTACTTC.

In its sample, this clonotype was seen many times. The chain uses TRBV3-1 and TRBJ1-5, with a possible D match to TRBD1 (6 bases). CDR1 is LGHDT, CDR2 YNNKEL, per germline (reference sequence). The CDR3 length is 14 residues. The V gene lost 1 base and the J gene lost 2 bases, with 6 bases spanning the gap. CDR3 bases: TGTGCCAGCAGCCAAGGGACAGGCAATCAGCCCCAGCATTTT. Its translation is CASSQGTGNQPQHF.

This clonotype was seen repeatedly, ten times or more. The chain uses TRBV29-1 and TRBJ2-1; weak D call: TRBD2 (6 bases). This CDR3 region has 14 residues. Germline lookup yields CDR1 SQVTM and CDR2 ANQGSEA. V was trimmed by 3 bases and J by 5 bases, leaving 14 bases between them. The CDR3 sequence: CSVDFSGIDNEQFF. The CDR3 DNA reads TGCAGCGTTGACTTTAGCGGAATCGACAATGAGCAGTTCTTC.

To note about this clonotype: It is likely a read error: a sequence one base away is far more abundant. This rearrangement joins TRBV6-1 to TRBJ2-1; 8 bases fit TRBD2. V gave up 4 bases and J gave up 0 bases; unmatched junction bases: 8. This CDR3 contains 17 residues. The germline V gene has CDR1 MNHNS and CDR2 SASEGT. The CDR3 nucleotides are TGTGCCAGCAGTGGACACTTCGGGACTAGCTCCTACAATGAGCAGTTCTTC. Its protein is CASSGHFGTSSYNEQFF.

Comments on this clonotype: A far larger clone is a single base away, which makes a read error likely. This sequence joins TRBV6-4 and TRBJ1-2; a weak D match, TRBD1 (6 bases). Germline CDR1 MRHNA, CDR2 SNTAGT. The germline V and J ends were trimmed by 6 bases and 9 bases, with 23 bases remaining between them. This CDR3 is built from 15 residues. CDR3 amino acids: CASRQRGLGADCYTF. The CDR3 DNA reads TGTGCCAGCAGACAACGGGGTTTGGGGGCCGATTGCTACACCTTC.

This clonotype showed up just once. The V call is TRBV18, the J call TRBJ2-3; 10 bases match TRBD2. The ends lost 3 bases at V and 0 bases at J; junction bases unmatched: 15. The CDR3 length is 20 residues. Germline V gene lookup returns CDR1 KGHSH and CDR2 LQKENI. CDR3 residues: CASSPSALAGVWKSTDTQYF. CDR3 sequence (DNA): TGTGCCAGCTCACCTTCTGCGCTAGCGGGAGTATGGAAGAGCACAGATACGCAGTATTTT.

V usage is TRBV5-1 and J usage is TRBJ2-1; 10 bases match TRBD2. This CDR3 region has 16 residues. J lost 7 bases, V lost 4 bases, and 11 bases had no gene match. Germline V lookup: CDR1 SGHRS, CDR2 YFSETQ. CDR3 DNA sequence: TGCGCCAGCAGCCCTCTGAGCGGGGGGGCGGAGAATGAGCAGTTCTTC. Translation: CASSPLSGGAENEQFF. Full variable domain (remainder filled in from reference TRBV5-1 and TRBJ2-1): KAGVTQTPRYLIKTRGQQVTLSCSPISGHRSVSWYQQTPGQGLQFLFEYFSETQRNKGNFPGRFSGRQFSNSRSEMNVSTLELGDSALYLCASSPLSGGAENEQFFGPGTRLTVL.

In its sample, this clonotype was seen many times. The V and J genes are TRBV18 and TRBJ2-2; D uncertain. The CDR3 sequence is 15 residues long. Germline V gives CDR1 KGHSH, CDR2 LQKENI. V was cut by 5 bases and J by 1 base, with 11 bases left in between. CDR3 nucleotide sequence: TGTGCCAGCTCATCGGCCCGCCAGAACACCGGGGAGCTGTTTTTT. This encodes CASSSARQNTGELFF.

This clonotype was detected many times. In DNA form, the CDR3 reads TGTGCCAGCAGCCATACGCGGGGGGCTCGAGAGGAGCAGTTCTTC. Translation: CASSHTRGAREEQFF. The chain recombines TRBV4-2 with TRBJ2-1; 8 nucleotides align to TRBD2. The trim removed 3 bases at V and 10 bases at J, leaving 11 bases unmatched. CDR3 length equals 15 residues. Germline V CDR1 and CDR2: LGHNA, YNFKEQ.

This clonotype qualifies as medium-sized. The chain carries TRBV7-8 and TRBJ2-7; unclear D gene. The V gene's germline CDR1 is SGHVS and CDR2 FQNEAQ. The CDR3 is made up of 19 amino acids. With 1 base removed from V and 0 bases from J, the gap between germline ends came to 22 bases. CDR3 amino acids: CASSLVFFVRHRSSYEQYF. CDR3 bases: TGTGCCAGCAGCTTAGTTTTCTTCGTGAGACACAGAAGCTCCTACGAGCAGTACTTC.

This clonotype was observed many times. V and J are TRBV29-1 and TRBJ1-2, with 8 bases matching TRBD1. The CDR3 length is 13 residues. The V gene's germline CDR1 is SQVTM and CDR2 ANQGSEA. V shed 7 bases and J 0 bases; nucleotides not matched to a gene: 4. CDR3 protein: CSAGDRPNYGYTF. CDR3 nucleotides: TGCAGCGCCGGGGACAGGCCTAACTATGGCTACACCTTC.

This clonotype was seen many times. DNA for the CDR3: TGTGCCAGCAGTCCCGTTTACGGGGGGAGCACAGATACGCAGTATTTT. This sequence encodes CASSPVYGGSTDTQYF. V gene TRBV6-5 combines with J gene TRBJ2-3, with 7 nucleotides matching TRBD2. Per germline, CDR1 MNHEY and CDR2 SVGAGI. The CDR3 length is 16 residues. J gave up 0 bases and V 5 bases, and 8 bases lay outside the gene matches.

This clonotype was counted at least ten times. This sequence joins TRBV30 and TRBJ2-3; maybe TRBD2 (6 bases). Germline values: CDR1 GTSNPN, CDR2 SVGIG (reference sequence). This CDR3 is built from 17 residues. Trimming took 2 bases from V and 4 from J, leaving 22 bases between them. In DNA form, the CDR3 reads TGTGCCTGGAGTTTTTTGGCGGGGCATGGGGATGCAGATACGCAGTATTTT. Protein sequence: CAWSFLAGHGDADTQYF.

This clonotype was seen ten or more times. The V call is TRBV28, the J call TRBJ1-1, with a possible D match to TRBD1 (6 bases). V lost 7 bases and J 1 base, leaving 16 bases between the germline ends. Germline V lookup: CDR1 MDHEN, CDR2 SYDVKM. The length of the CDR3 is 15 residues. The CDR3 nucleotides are TGTGCCAGCACCGGAACACAGGGCTGGAACACTGAAGCTTTCTTT. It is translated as CASTGTQGWNTEAFF.

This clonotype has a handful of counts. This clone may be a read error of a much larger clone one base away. CDR3 sequence (DNA): TGCAACGTGGTCATCGGGGCCTACGAGCAGTACTTC. Its protein is CNVVIGAYEQYF. The chain combines TRBV29-1 with TRBJ2-7; weak D call: TRBD2 (5 bases). This CDR3 region has 12 residues. Germline V lookup: CDR1 SQVTM, CDR2 ANQGSEA.

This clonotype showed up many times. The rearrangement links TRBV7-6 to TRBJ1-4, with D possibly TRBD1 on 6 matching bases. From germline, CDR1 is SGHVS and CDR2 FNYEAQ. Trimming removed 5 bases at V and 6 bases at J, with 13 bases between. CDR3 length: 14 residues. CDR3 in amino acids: CASSIVPGDEKLFF. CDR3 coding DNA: TGTGCCAGCAGCATTGTTCCAGGGGATGAAAAACTGTTTTTT.

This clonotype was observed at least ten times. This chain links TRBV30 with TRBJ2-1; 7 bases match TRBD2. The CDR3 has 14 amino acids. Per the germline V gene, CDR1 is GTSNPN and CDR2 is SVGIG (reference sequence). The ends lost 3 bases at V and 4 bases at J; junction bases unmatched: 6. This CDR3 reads CAWRGTSEYNEQFF. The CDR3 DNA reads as TGTGCCTGGAGAGGAACTAGCGAATACAATGAGCAGTTCTTC.

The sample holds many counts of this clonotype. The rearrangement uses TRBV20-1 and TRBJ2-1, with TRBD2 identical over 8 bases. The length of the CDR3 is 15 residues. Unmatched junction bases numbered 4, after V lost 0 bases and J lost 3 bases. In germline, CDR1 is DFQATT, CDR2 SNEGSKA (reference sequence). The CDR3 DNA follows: TGCAGTGCTAGAGACGTCGGGAGGGTCTACAATGAGCAGTTCTTC. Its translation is CSARDVGRVYNEQFF.

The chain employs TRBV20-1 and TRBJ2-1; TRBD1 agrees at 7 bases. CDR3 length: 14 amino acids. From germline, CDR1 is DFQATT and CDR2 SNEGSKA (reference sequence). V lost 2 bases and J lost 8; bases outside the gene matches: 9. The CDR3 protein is CSARYRQGRDEQFF. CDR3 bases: TGCAGTGCTAGATACCGACAGGGTCGGGATGAGCAGTTCTTC.

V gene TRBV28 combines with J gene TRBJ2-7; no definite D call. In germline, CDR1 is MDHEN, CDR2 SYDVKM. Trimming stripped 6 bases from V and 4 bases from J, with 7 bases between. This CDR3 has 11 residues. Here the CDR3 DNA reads TGTGCCAGCAGACATTTATACGAGCAGTACTTC. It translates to CASRHLYEQYF.

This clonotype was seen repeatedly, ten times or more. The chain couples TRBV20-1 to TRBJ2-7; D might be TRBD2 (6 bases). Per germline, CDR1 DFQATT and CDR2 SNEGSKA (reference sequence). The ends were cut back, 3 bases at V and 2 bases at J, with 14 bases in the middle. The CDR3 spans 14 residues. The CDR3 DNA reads TGCAGTGCTAGGGGGTGGCCGGGGGCCTACGAGCAGTACTTC. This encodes CSARGWPGAYEQYF.